Following are 2 T cell receptor beta chains from one sample sequenced in a study of OX40 agonist ivuxolimab in advanced cancers. Only in-frame clones appear in the TCRdb table, and some are missing; sequencing was by immunoSEQ multiplex PCR. The data show about 27,000 clones, around 86% seen once. The specimen comprised CD4+ or CD8+ T cells sorted from blood, sampled in a trial of the OX40 agonist ivuxolimab. These receptor sequences come from an adult with an advanced solid tumor such as melanoma, head and neck, liver or kidney cancer.

The chain is built from TRBV9 and TRBJ2-7; 11 bases line up with TRBD1. Germline V gene data show CDR1 as SGDLS and CDR2 as YYNGEE. The J segment lost 7 bases and the V segment lost 0 bases, leaving 3 bases of the junction unmatched. The CDR3 covers 14 residues. Here the CDR3 reads CASSVGTGGWEQYF. For the CDR3, the DNA is TGTGCCAGCAGCGTAGGGACAGGGGGCTGGGAGCAGTACTTC.

The genes are TRBV7-6 and TRBJ1-1; no reliable D call. V shed 1 base and J shed 5 bases, with 14 bases lying between them. The CDR3 extends over 15 amino acids. The V gene's germline CDR1 is SGHVS and CDR2 FNYEAQ. Here the CDR3 reads CASSLEYGEGTEAFF. In nucleotides, the CDR3 is TGTGCCAGCAGCTTAGAGTATGGAGAAGGGACTGAAGCTTTCTTT. Drawing the rest from reference TRBV7-6 and TRBJ1-1, the complete variable domain is GAGVSQSPRYKVTKRGQDVALRCDPISGHVSLYWYRQALGQGPEFLTYFNYEAQQDKSGLPNDRFSAERPEGSISTLTIQRTEQRDSAMYRCASSLEYGEGTEAFFGQGTRLTVV.